Detailed here is one T cell receptor beta chain. Profiling relied on immunoSEQ multiplex PCR, and the TCRdb table lists in-frame clones only, not all of them. The sample has some 94,000 clones; 80% to 95% are singletons. This sample is part of a study of T cell changes during pregnancy in multiple sclerosis. In germline, CDR1 is SGDLS, CDR2 YYNGEE. V was shortened by 6 bases and J by 6 bases, with 15 bases between the two germline ends. The CDR3 extends over 13 amino acids. Sequencing was performed on peripheral blood, taken in the first trimester of pregnancy. V and J are TRBV9 and TRBJ1-2, with a tentative D call TRBD1 (6 bases). This TCR was sampled from a female donor with multiple sclerosis, enrolled in a pregnancy study. CDR3 protein: CASTPQGRHGYTF. CDR3 bases: TGTGCCAGCACCCCACAGGGACGTCATGGCTACACCTTC. Using reference TRBV9 and TRBJ1-2 for the parts outside the CDR3, the full variable domain is DSGVTQTPKHLITATGQRVTLRCSPRSGDLSVYWYQQSLDQGLQFLIQYYNGEERAKGNILERFSAQQFPDLHSELNLSSLELGDSALYFCASTPQGRHGYTFGSGTRLTVV.